This is a list of T cell receptor beta chains from one sample in a study of blood T cells in healthy people across ages. TCRdb processed the 5' RACE reads anew with MiXCR; each CDR3 protein has one entry. This table holds 750,000 or so distinct CDR3 sequences, roughly 25% found once. The same data also went into a second study, on T cells of mothers and their children.

What was sequenced was blood. Every receptor here comes from a boy between 10 and 17 years old in good health. Each CDR3 is given without its conserved first and last residue.

j_call cdr3_length v_call cdr3_aa
TRBJ2-1 13 TRBV20-1 SAREEGGSYNEQF
TRBJ2-1 10 TRBV29-1 SQRGSYNEQF
TRBJ2-5 13 TRBV9 ASSVRAGEVETQY
TRBJ1-5 12 TRBV10-3 AIRSGDNNQPQH
TRBJ2-1 16 TRBV5-1 ASSSRTSGGVGDNEQF
TRBJ1-2 11 TRBV20-1 SAGDGSDYGYT
TRBJ2-1 12 TRBV5-6 ASSLERSYNEQF
TRBJ2-1 14 TRBV5-1 ASSARRRSSYNEQF
TRBJ2-5 13 TRBV24-1 ATSDRTSSSETQY
TRBJ2-3 13 TRBV5-7 ASSPRDRTSDTQY
TRBJ1-2 12 TRBV4-2 ASSQDPRAEGYT
TRBJ1-3 11 TRBV7-2 ASSTSTGNTIY
TRBJ2-7 12 TRBV20-1 SAAPGTNSYEQY
TRBJ1-2 10 TRBV6-6 ASSRWGGGYT
TRBJ2-7 12 TRBV27 ASSLGRVGDEQY
TRBJ1-1 11 TRBV6-5 ASQGPPNTEAF
TRBJ1-1 13 TRBV6-1 ASSEAGSGNTEAF
TRBJ1-2 11 TRBV20-1 SFMPGQGFGYT
TRBJ2-5 12 TRBV5-6 ASSTGQGTYAGN
TRBJ1-4 12 TRBV20-1 SARDRQGDEKLF
TRBJ2-5 12 TRBV7-9 ASSPRGQPETQY
TRBJ2-3 12 TRBV12-3/TRBV12-4 ASSFVGARDTQY
TRBJ1-2 15 TRBV27 ASSPMKGTLNIYGYT
TRBJ1-6 12 TRBV6-2/TRBV6-3 ASSYSAYNSPLH
TRBJ2-2 11 TRBV28 ASTEAQPGELF
- 13 TRBV5-1 ASSLFPGGSHEQY
TRBJ1-1 12 TRBV29-1 SVGSYREGTEAF
TRBJ2-7 13 TRBV6-1 ASSEVVAGEGEQY
TRBJ1-1 9 TRBV5-1 ASSFKGEAF
TRBJ2-7 14 TRBV28 ASSTLRGTPTYEQY
TRBJ1-1 11 TRBV7-9 ASSPLPSGEAF
TRBJ2-1 14 TRBV7-6 ASSSPDRDRDGEQF
TRBJ2-3 14 TRBV14 ASSQDYRESPDTQY
TRBJ2-1 14 TRBV12-3/TRBV12-4 ASSRARDSSYNEQF
- 13 TRBV12-3/TRBV12-4 ASSFFRAGDNEQF
TRBJ1-2 13 TRBV7-9 ASSHTVEGARGYT
TRBJ1-4 11 TRBV20-1 SASVPRHEKLF
TRBJ2-7 14 TRBV11-3 ASSTTWVGERYEQY
TRBJ2-3 13 TRBV7-9 ASSLALAGGYTQY
TRBJ2-5 14 TRBV5-1 ASSLEGLPREETQY
TRBJ1-2 13 TRBV28 ASSFGSSEDYGYT
- 12 TRBV6-1 ASSDSGVTYEQY
TRBJ2-7 17 TRBV7-9 ASSLVPLAGGQLSYEQY
- 12 TRBV5-5 ASSRDTLSYEQY
TRBJ2-5 10 TRBV6-2/TRBV6-3 ASSYPPETQY
TRBJ2-1 10 TRBV7-7 ATKGTNNEQF
TRBJ2-7 11 TRBV28 ASSSRIGDEQY
TRBJ1-5 12 TRBV6-6 ASSYLGSNQPQH
TRBJ2-1 17 TRBV20-1 SARVQNSPRGFSYNEQF
TRBJ1-5 15 TRBV10-3 AISEPAGTLGNQPQH
TRBJ1-2 12 TRBV4-3 ASSPVRWNYGYT
TRBJ2-1 13 TRBV12-3/TRBV12-4 ASSPLAGFNNEQF
TRBJ1-2 13 TRBV7-9 ASSRPGQGTYGYT
TRBJ1-2 11 TRBV25-1 ASSGQGAGGYT
TRBJ2-1 13 TRBV11-2 ASSRDGSSYNEQF
TRBJ1-1 10 TRBV29-1 SVEGQNTEAF
TRBJ2-5 12 TRBV4-1 ASSRHTSTETQY